This TCR beta chain is drawn from a study of CDR3 diversity in severe acne. MiXCR was run by TCRdb on the PCR reads, yielding one entry per CDR3 protein. This sample has fewer than 90,000 distinct CDR3 sequences; 50% to 65% occur once, and the top ten carry over 11%. The CDR3 length is 16 residues. CDR1 is SGHTA and CDR2 is FQGNSA in the germline V gene. V lost 3 bases and J lost 5; bases outside the gene matches: 9. The chain uses TRBV7-2 and TRBJ2-5; the match to TRBD2 covers 10 bases. This clonotype was sampled from a male donor in good health, without acne. Sequencing was carried out using blood. CDR3 protein: CASSLASGSIRETQYF. The CDR3 nucleotides read TGTGCCAGCAGCTTGGCTAGCGGGAGTATACGGGAGACCCAGTACTTC.